A selection of T cell receptor beta chains follows, all from one sample in a study of blood T cell repertoires in COVID-19. Only in-frame clones appear in the TCRdb table, and some are missing; sequencing was by immunoSEQ multiplex PCR. The data show more than 95,000 clones, 65% to 90% seen once. Sequencing input: peripheral blood. These TCRs come from a man at least 80 years old with active or convalescent COVID-19. Both conserved end residues are part of each CDR3. The order of the fields is V gene, D gene, J gene, clone size, CDR3 protein, CDR3 DNA. A D gene is named only where the DNA matches it firmly. Clone size, where shown, is once, few, many, or a class for clones that have expanded.

v_gene: TRBV19; d_gene: TRBD2; j_gene: TRBJ2-3; abundance: -; CDR3aa: CASSPGLAGGPEADTQYF; CDR3nt: TGTGCCAGTAGTCCCGGACTAGCGGGAGGGCCAGAAGCAGATACGCAGTATTTT
v_gene: TRBV10-3; d_gene: TRBD2; j_gene: TRBJ2-3; abundance: -; CDR3aa: CAISVKEGLAGSTDTQYF; CDR3nt: TGTGCCATCAGTGTAAAAGAAGGGCTAGCGGGCAGCACAGATACGCAGTATTTT
v_gene: TRBV7-9; d_gene: TRBD1; j_gene: TRBJ2-7; abundance: -; CDR3aa: CASSFYRGEQYF; CDR3nt: TGTGCCAGCAGCTTCTACAGGGGAGAGCAGTACTTC
v_gene: TRBV5-5; d_gene: -; j_gene: TRBJ2-1; abundance: -; CDR3aa: CASSLGTSPYNEQFF; CDR3nt: TGTGCCAGCAGCTTGGGGACTTCCCCCTACAATGAGCAGTTCTTC
v_gene: TRBV28; d_gene: -; j_gene: TRBJ1-2; abundance: -; CDR3aa: CASSLSGNNYGYTF; CDR3nt: TGTGCCAGCAGTTTATCGGGAAATAACTATGGCTACACCTTC
v_gene: TRBV7-2; d_gene: -; j_gene: TRBJ1-2; abundance: -; CDR3aa: CASSSSTGNYGYTF; CDR3nt: TGTGCCAGCAGCTCTTCCACAGGGAACTATGGCTACACCTTC
v_gene: TRBV11-3; d_gene: -; j_gene: TRBJ2-1; abundance: -; CDR3aa: CASSLGQNNEQFF; CDR3nt: TGTGCCAGCAGCTTAGGGCAAAACAATGAGCAGTTCTTC
v_gene: TRBV30; d_gene: -; j_gene: TRBJ1-6; abundance: -; CDR3aa: CAWSGRASPLHF; CDR3nt: TGTGCCTGGAGTGGGCGGGCCTCACCCCTCCACTTT
v_gene: TRBV9; d_gene: -; j_gene: TRBJ1-1; abundance: -; CDR3aa: CASNPGMDTEAFF; CDR3nt: TGTGCCAGCAACCCAGGCATGGACACTGAAGCTTTCTTT
v_gene: TRBV10-3; d_gene: -; j_gene: TRBJ1-4; abundance: -; CDR3aa: CAISGRGYRAEKLFF; CDR3nt: TGTGCCATCAGTGGTAGGGGCTACAGGGCCGAAAAACTGTTTTTT
v_gene: TRBV3-1/TRBV3-2; d_gene: -; j_gene: TRBJ1-2; abundance: -; CDR3aa: CASSPTSNYGYTF; CDR3nt: TGTGCCAGCAGCCCGACAAGCAATTATGGCTACACCTTC
v_gene: TRBV20-1; d_gene: -; j_gene: TRBJ2-7; abundance: -; CDR3aa: CSASGSFGVEQYF; CDR3nt: TGCAGTGCTAGTGGCAGTTTCGGAGTCGAGCAGTACTTC
v_gene: TRBV10-3; d_gene: -; j_gene: TRBJ1-6; abundance: -; CDR3aa: CAISAGVANSPLHF; CDR3nt: TGTGCCATCAGTGCAGGGGTCGCCAATTCACCCCTCCACTTT
v_gene: TRBV5-4; d_gene: -; j_gene: TRBJ2-2; abundance: once; CDR3aa: CASSLDGNTGELFF; CDR3nt: TGTGCCAGCAGCTTGGACGGGAACACCGGGGAGCTGTTTTTT
v_gene: TRBV25-1; d_gene: -; j_gene: TRBJ2-3; abundance: few; CDR3aa: CASSENTATDTQYF; CDR3nt: TGTGCCAGCAGTGAAAATACAGCCACAGATACGCAGTATTTT
v_gene: TRBV5-1; d_gene: TRBD1; j_gene: TRBJ2-7; abundance: -; CDR3aa: CASSSDRRYEQYF; CDR3nt: TGCGCCAGCAGCTCGGACAGGCGTTACGAGCAGTACTTC
v_gene: TRBV29-1; d_gene: -; j_gene: TRBJ2-1; abundance: -; CDR3aa: CSVEGANSYNEQFF; CDR3nt: TGCAGCGTTGAAGGGGCGAACTCCTACAATGAGCAGTTCTTC
v_gene: TRBV9; d_gene: TRBD2; j_gene: TRBJ2-1; abundance: -; CDR3aa: CASSIAGGPSNEQFF; CDR3nt: TGTGCCAGCAGCATAGCGGGAGGGCCAAGCAATGAGCAGTTCTTC
v_gene: TRBV7-6; d_gene: -; j_gene: TRBJ1-2; abundance: -; CDR3aa: CASSPQGYGYTF; CDR3nt: TGTGCCAGCAGTCCCCAGGGGTATGGCTACACCTTC
v_gene: TRBV7-8; d_gene: TRBD1; j_gene: TRBJ2-1; abundance: -; CDR3aa: CASSRGQGVYNEQFF; CDR3nt: TGTGCCAGCAGCCGTGGACAGGGGGTGTACAATGAGCAGTTCTTC